The 17 T cell receptor beta chains listed next were all sequenced from one sample in a study of shared clonotypes between healthy human individuals. The repertoire was sequenced with immunoSEQ multiplex PCR; TCRdb's copy has only in-frame clones and lacks some. The table records fewer than 2.5 million clones, approximately 93% of them present only once. Sample: naive CD4+ T cells from PBMCs. This sample's subset: CD45RA+ positively selected. Receptors originate from a man aged 18 to 30 in good health. Some clones in this sample may be carry-over from other donors' samples.

About this clone itself: Other DNA sequences in the sample encode the same CDR3. The CDR3 is CASSLAGTALQETQYF. CDR3 bases: TGCGCCAGCAGCTTGGCTGGGACAGCCCTTCAAGAGACCCAGTACTTC. The chain is built from TRBV5-1 and TRBJ2-5, with TRBD1 identical over 7 bases. With V trimmed by 0 bases and J by 2 bases, 7 bases remained unmatched. Per germline, CDR1 SGHRS and CDR2 YFSETQ. The CDR3 totals 16 residues.

The sample holds one count of this clone. The sample carries other DNA sequences with the same CDR3. The chain has TRBV6-5 and TRBJ1-1; D is uncertain. V was pared by 2 bases and J by 5 bases, with 12 bases between. Germline V CDR1 and CDR2: MNHEY, SVGAGI. The CDR3 length is 14 residues. The CDR3 sequence: CASSYGRGRTEAFF. The CDR3 DNA is TGTGCCAGCAGTTACGGCCGGGGAAGAACTGAAGCTTTCTTT.

The chain couples TRBV28 to TRBJ1-1, with 7 bases matching TRBD1. Germline-derived CDR1 and CDR2 are MDHEN and SYDVKM. The CDR3 has 16 residues. The V segment lost 6 bases and the J segment 6 bases; nucleotides outside the gene matches: 16. The CDR3 DNA reads TGTGCCAGCAGGCCCCGACTAACAGGGGAATTAGCTGAAGCTTTCTTT. Its translation: CASRPRLTGELAEAFF. Filled out from reference TRBV28 and TRBJ1-1, the complete variable domain reads DVKVTQSSRYLVKRTGEKVFLECVQDMDHENMFWYRQDPGLGLRLIYFSYDVKMKEKGDIPEGYSVSREKKERFSLILESASTNQTSMYLCASRPRLTGELAEAFFGQGTRLTVV.

V and J are TRBV2 and TRBJ1-1, with D perhaps matching TRBD1 (5 bases). V was clipped by 9 bases and J by 0 bases, with 8 bases between them. This CDR3 region has 12 residues. Per the germline V gene, CDR1 is SNHLY and CDR2 is FYNNEI. The CDR3 loop reads CARGEMNTEAFF. In DNA form, the CDR3 reads TGTGCCAGAGGGGAGATGAACACTGAAGCTTTCTTT.

The CDR3 nucleotides read TGTGCCAGCATGGACGGAACGAACACCGGGGAGCTGTTTTTT. It codes for CASMDGTNTGELFF. The genes are TRBV5-8 and TRBJ2-2; D is uncertain. The CDR3 is 14 amino acids. Trimming took off 6 bases at V and 0 bases at J, with 9 bases between the two ends. In germline, CDR1 is SGHTS, CDR2 YDEGEE.

V and J are TRBV7-6 and TRBJ2-6, with D possibly being TRBD2 (5 bases). This CDR3 region has 16 residues. Trimming took off 5 bases at V and 2 bases at J, with 13 bases between the two ends. Germline V gene data show CDR1 as SGHVS and CDR2 as FNYEAQ. CDR3 sequence reads: CASSPQWGAGANVLTF. In DNA form, the CDR3 reads TGTGCCAGCAGCCCCCAGTGGGGAGCTGGGGCCAACGTCCTGACTTTC.

The V gene is TRBV11-2, the J gene TRBJ2-4; weak D call: TRBD2 (5 bases). The CDR3 has 12 residues. Germline V CDR1 and CDR2: SGHAT, FQNNGV. Trimming removed 1 base from V and 7 bases from J, with 5 bases in between. This chain's CDR3 is CASSLGRNIQYF. The CDR3 DNA follows: TGTGCCAGCAGCTTAGGGAGGAACATTCAGTACTTC. Full variable domain (remainder filled in from reference TRBV11-2 and TRBJ2-4): EAGVAQSPRYKIIEKRQSVAFWCNPISGHATLYWYQQILGQGPKLLIQFQNNGVVDDSQLPKDRFSAERLKGVDSTLKIQPAKLEDSAVYLCASSLGRNIQYFGAGTRLSVL.

The gene calls are TRBV18 and TRBJ1-1, with 8 bases aligning to TRBD1. The CDR3 totals 13 residues. CDR1 and CDR2 from the germline V gene are KGHSH and LQKENI. V gave up 5 bases and J gave up 6 bases; unmatched junction bases: 5. CDR3 in DNA: TGTGCCAGCTCAAGTGACAGGGGCGCTGAAGCTTTCTTT. Encoded protein: CASSSDRGAEAFF.

The chain links TRBV27 to TRBJ2-7; TRBD2 matches 7 bases. This CDR3 is 14 amino acids long. The germline V gene has CDR1 MNHEY and CDR2 SMNVEV (reference sequence). The ends lost 5 bases at V and 3 bases at J; junction bases unmatched: 7. In nucleotides, the CDR3 is TGTGCCAGCAGTGCCCCCGGGGGGAGCTACGAGCAGTACTTC. This gives the protein CASSAPGGSYEQYF.

The chain is built from TRBV19 and TRBJ2-7; 8 bases are a match to TRBD2. Per the germline V gene, CDR1 is LNHDA and CDR2 is SQIVND (reference sequence). V was pared by 5 bases and J by 4 bases, with 4 bases of the junction left unmatched. This CDR3 has 13 amino acids. The CDR3 region has the DNA TGTGCCAGTAGTCCAAGCGGGGGTTACGAGCAGTACTTC. Protein: CASSPSGGYEQYF.

The V and J genes are TRBV12-5 and TRBJ2-5, with D possibly TRBD2 on 6 matching bases. The length of the CDR3 is 13 residues. V lost 6 bases and J lost 5, with 13 bases in between. The germline CDR1 and CDR2 sequences are LGHNT and FRNRAP. CDR3 protein: CASGHTGGETQYF. The CDR3 DNA reads TGTGCTAGTGGCCACACAGGAGGGGAGACCCAGTACTTC.

This clone was counted only a few times. This same CDR3 is encoded by further DNA sequences in the sample. This chain uses TRBV28 with TRBJ1-1; 7 nucleotides agree with TRBD1. Germline V CDR1 and CDR2: MDHEN, SYDVKM. The V segment lost 3 bases and the J segment 0 bases; nucleotides outside the gene matches: 4. This CDR3 has 15 amino acids. This chain's CDR3 is CASSFGDRVNTEAFF. The CDR3 DNA reads as TGTGCCAGCAGTTTCGGGGACAGAGTGAACACTGAAGCTTTCTTT.

The CDR3 loop reads CASSSGHSNTGELFF. CDR3 DNA sequence: TGCGCCAGCAGCTCGGGACACTCGAACACCGGGGAGCTGTTTTTT. The chain has TRBV5-1 and TRBJ2-2; TRBD1 might be the D (6 bases). The V gene's germline CDR1 is SGHRS and CDR2 YFSETQ. CDR3 length equals 15 residues. V dropped 3 bases and J dropped 0 bases, with 9 bases sitting between them.

The genes are TRBV6-1 and TRBJ1-6; D unresolved. The V end lost 0 bases, the J end lost 7 bases, and 7 bases lay between the germline ends. This CDR3 spans 14 amino acids. The V gene's germline CDR1 is MNHNS and CDR2 SASEGT. The CDR3 is CASSEASLNSPLHF. For the CDR3, the DNA is TGTGCCAGCAGTGAAGCGAGTCTAAATTCACCCCTCCACTTT.

The chain couples TRBV7-2 to TRBJ2-1; 10 bases are shared with TRBD2. Trimming cost V 2 bases and J 6 bases; bases outside gene matches: 4. The CDR3 totals 15 residues. The germline CDR1 and CDR2 sequences are SGHTA and FQGNSA. The CDR3 loop is CASSLSSGSPNEQFF. Here the CDR3 DNA reads TGTGCCAGCAGCTTATCTAGCGGGAGCCCCAATGAGCAGTTCTTC.

This rearrangement joins TRBV11-1 to TRBJ1-1, with no clear D. Between the trimmed V and J ends, which lost 5 bases and 2 bases, there was a span of 12 bases. CDR1 and CDR2 (germline): SGHAT, FQDESV (reference sequence). The CDR3 runs to 14 residues. The CDR3 DNA sequence: TGTGCCAGCAGCATGGAACTCGGTAACACTGAAGCTTTCTTT. Translating gives CASSMELGNTEAFF.

The rearrangement uses TRBV25-1 and TRBJ2-2, with D perhaps assigned TRBD1 or TRBD2 (5 bases each). V gave up 7 bases and J gave up 0 bases, with 12 bases separating them. CDR1 is MGHDK and CDR2 is SYGVNS in the germline V gene. This CDR3 is built from 15 residues. CDR3 region: CASKGPYANTGELFF. In DNA, the CDR3 is TGTGCCAGCAAGGGACCCTACGCGAACACCGGGGAGCTGTTTTTT. The full variable domain, rest sourced from reference TRBV25-1 and TRBJ2-2, is EADIYQTPRYLVIGTGKKITLECSQTMGHDKMYWYQQDPGMELHLIHYSYGVNSTEKGDLSSESTVSRIRTEHFPLTLESARPSHTSQYLCASKGPYANTGELFFGEGSRLTVL.